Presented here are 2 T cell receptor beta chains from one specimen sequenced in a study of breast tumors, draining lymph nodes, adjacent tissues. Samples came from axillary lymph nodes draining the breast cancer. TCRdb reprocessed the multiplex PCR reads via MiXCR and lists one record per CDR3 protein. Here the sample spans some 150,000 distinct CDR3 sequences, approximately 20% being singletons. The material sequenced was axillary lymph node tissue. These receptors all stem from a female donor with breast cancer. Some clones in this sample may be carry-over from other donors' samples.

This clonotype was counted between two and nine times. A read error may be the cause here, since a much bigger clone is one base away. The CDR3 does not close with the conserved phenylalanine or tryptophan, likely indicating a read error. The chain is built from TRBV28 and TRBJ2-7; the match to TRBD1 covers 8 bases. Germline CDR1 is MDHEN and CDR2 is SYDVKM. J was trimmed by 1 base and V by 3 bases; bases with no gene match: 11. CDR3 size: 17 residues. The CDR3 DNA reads TGTGCCAGCAGTTTGGGGCAGGGGGCGAAAATGTCCTACGAGCAGTACCTC. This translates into CASSLGQGAKMSYEQYL.

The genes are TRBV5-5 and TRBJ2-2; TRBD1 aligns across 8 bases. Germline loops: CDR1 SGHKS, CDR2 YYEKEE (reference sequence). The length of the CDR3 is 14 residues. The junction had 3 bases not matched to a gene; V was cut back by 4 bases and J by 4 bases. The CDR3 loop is CASSLQGGTGELFF. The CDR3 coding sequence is TGTGCCAGCAGCCTACAGGGGGGCACCGGGGAGCTGTTTTTT. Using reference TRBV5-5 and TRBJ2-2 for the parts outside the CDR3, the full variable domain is DAGVTQSPTHLIKTRGQQVTLRCSPISGHKSVSWYQQVLGQGPQFIFQYYEKEERGRGNFPDRFSARQFPNYSSELNVNALLLGDSALYLCASSLQGGTGELFFGEGSRLTVL.